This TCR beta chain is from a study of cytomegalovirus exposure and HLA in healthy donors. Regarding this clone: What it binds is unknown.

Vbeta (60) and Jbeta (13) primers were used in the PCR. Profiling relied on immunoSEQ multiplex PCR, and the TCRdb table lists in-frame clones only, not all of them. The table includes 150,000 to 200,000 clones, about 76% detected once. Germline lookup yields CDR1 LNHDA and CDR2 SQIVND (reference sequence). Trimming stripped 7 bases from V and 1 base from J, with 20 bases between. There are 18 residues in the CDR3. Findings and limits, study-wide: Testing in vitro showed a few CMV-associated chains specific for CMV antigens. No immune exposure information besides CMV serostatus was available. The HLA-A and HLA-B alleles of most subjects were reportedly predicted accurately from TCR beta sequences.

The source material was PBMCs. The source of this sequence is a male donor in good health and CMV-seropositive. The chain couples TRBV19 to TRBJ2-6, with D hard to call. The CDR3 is CASKPLAGGSSGANVLTF. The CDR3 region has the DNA TGTGCCAGTAAACCCCTGGCAGGTGGAAGTTCTGGGGCCAACGTCCTGACTTTC.